This passage covers 22 T cell receptor beta chains from one sample sequenced in a study of cytomegalovirus exposure and HLA in healthy donors. Use of 60 Vbeta and 13 Jbeta primers characterized the PCR. Sequencing used immunoSEQ multiplex PCR; TCRdb keeps in-frame clones, though not all of them. This sample has about 180,000 clones, with 75% to 85% found just once. Sequenced material: PBMCs. All receptors derive from a man in his late teens or twenties in good health and CMV-seronegative.

This clone is a singleton in its sample. This rearrangement joins TRBV7-9 to TRBJ2-3; 7 bases are shared with TRBD1. CDR1 is SEHNR, CDR2 FQNEAQ, per germline (reference sequence). The trim removed 5 bases at V and 1 base at J, leaving 6 bases unmatched. The CDR3 consists of 15 residues. The CDR3 bases are TGTGCCAGCAGCGTAGGGACAGCGGGCACAGATACGCAGTATTTT. Amino acid sequence: CASSVGTAGTDTQYF.

The chain recombines TRBV5-3 with TRBJ1-6, with D possibly TRBD1 on 6 matching bases. TRBV5-3 is marked as an open reading frame, function uncertain. The CDR3 is 17 residues long. Trimming took 1 base from V and 8 from J, leaving 19 bases between them. CDR3 in DNA: TGTGCCAGAAGCTTGTTTCAGCGGGGGGCGAGGGATTCACCCCTCCACTTT. It specifies CARSLFQRGARDSPLHF.

V and J are TRBV29-1 and TRBJ2-1; the match to TRBD1 covers 9 bases. Trimming cost V 7 bases and J 6 bases; bases outside gene matches: 7. The length of the CDR3 is 13 residues. CDR1 is SQVTM, CDR2 ANQGSEA, per germline. CDR3 protein: CSGGQGPPNEQFF. The CDR3 DNA follows: TGCAGCGGGGGACAGGGACCCCCCAATGAGCAGTTCTTC.

The chain carries TRBV5-6 and TRBJ2-7; possibly TRBD2 for D (5 bases). The CDR3 is made up of 14 amino acids. CDR1 SGHDT and CDR2 YYEEEE come from the germline V gene. The V gene lost 1 base and the J gene lost 4 bases, with 12 bases spanning the gap. DNA of the CDR3: TGTGCCAGCAGCTTGATCGGGGTTGGGTACGAGCAGTACTTC. This encodes CASSLIGVGYEQYF.

This clone has only one observation. The chain employs TRBV6-4 and TRBJ2-1, with a tentative D call TRBD2 (5 bases). The CDR3 runs 17 residues. V lost 3 bases to trimming and J lost 5 bases, with 20 bases between them. CDR1 and CDR2 from the germline V gene are MRHNA and SNTAGT. The CDR3 protein is CASSERAVRAPNNEQFF. CDR3 nucleotides: TGTGCCAGCAGTGAGCGGGCAGTACGGGCCCCTAACAATGAGCAGTTCTTC.

Only a few counts were recorded for this clone. The gene calls are TRBV13 and TRBJ2-3; possible D gene TRBD1, 6 bases. Trimming stripped 0 bases from V and 6 bases from J, with 19 bases between. Germline CDR1 reads PRHDT; CDR2 reads FYEKMQ (reference sequence). This CDR3 has 17 residues. CDR3 region: CASSLGQGTLASDTQYF. CDR3 in DNA: TGTGCCAGCAGCTTAGGCCAGGGGACCCTAGCTTCTGATACGCAGTATTTT.

This chain uses TRBV7-6 with TRBJ1-4, with TRBD1 identical over 7 bases. J lost 5 bases, V lost 5 bases, and 11 bases had no gene match. This CDR3 has 16 residues. Germline values: CDR1 SGHVS, CDR2 FNYEAQ. The CDR3 region is CASSTYTTGQNEKLFF. The DNA of the CDR3 is TGTGCCAGCAGCACCTATACGACAGGGCAGAATGAAAAACTGTTTTTT.

V and J are TRBV9 and TRBJ2-2; 7 nucleotides match TRBD2. The ends lost 7 bases at V and 6 bases at J; junction bases unmatched: 9. This CDR3 is built from 14 residues. The germline V gene has CDR1 SGDLS and CDR2 YYNGEE. The DNA of the CDR3 is TGTGCCAGCTCGTATGGGGGGGGAGCCGGGGAGCTGTTTTTT. Translated, it gives CASSYGGGAGELFF.

J is TRBJ2-3 and V is TRBV5-1, with 8 nucleotides matching TRBD2. Trimming cost V 4 bases and J 3 bases; bases outside gene matches: 7. The CDR3 has 15 amino acids. CDR1 SGHRS and CDR2 YFSETQ come from the germline V gene. The CDR3 region has the DNA TGCGCCAGCAGCCCCGGGGGGGTGGCTACAGATACGCAGTATTTT. Residues: CASSPGGVATDTQYF.

The V and J genes are TRBV7-2 and TRBJ2-5, with 10 bases lining up with TRBD2. The germline gives CDR1 SGHTA, CDR2 FQGNSA. This CDR3 has 14 amino acids. Unmatched junction bases numbered 4, after V lost 4 bases and J lost 5 bases. CDR3: CASSYQRGGETQYF. In DNA form, the CDR3 reads TGTGCCAGCAGCTACCAGCGGGGGGGTGAGACCCAGTACTTC.

The chain carries TRBV5-5 and TRBJ2-7, with a weak D call TRBD2 (7 bases). This CDR3 spans 18 amino acids. Germline CDR1 SGHKS, CDR2 YYEKEE (reference sequence). V gave up 7 bases and J gave up 5 bases, with 31 bases separating them. Here the CDR3 reads CASWGGLAALSSLHEQYF. The CDR3, as DNA: TGTGCCAGCTGGGGGGGGCTAGCGGCATTGTCCTCTCTCCACGAGCAGTACTTC. Combining the CDR3 with reference TRBV5-5 and TRBJ2-7 gives the whole variable domain DAGVTQSPTHLIKTRGQQVTLRCSPISGHKSVSWYQQVLGQGPQFIFQYYEKEERGRGNFPDRFSARQFPNYSSELNVNALLLGDSALYLCASWGGLAALSSLHEQYFGPGTRLTVT.

This clone was recorded once. This sequence joins TRBV5-4 and TRBJ2-2, with D possibly being TRBD2 (5 bases). The CDR3 extends over 16 amino acids. V shed 2 bases and J shed 2 bases, with 13 bases lying between them. Germline V gene sequence: CDR1 SGHNT, CDR2 YYREEE (reference sequence). In DNA, the CDR3 is TGTGCCAGCAGCTTTATTTCGGGATTTAACACCGGGGAGCTGTTTTTT. This encodes CASSFISGFNTGELFF.

The rearrangement joins TRBV30 to TRBJ2-1; D possibly corresponds to TRBD1 (6 bases). This CDR3 contains 16 residues. Germline CDR1 and CDR2: GTSNPN and SVGIG (reference sequence). Between the trimmed V and J ends, which lost 0 bases and 0 bases, there was a span of 12 bases. The CDR3 here is CAWSVRGQSSYNEQFF. CDR3 coding DNA: TGTGCCTGGAGTGTACGAGGACAGAGCTCCTACAATGAGCAGTTCTTC.

V and J are TRBV15 and TRBJ2-7; TRBD1 agrees at 7 bases. The CDR3 totals 17 residues. Trimming took 0 bases from V and 0 from J; bases not matched to a gene: 8. Germline assignment: CDR1 LNHNV and CDR2 YYDKDF (reference sequence). CDR3 residues: CATSRDPRGRSSYEQYF. The CDR3 coding sequence is TGTGCCACCAGCAGAGATCCGAGGGGGCGGAGCTCCTACGAGCAGTACTTC.

This clone was observed a few times. The CDR3, as DNA: TGTGCCACCAGAGACTATAGCAATCAGCCCCAGCATTTT. Its translation is CATRDYSNQPQHF. V gene TRBV2 combines with J gene TRBJ1-5; unclear D gene. The V and J ends lost 10 bases and 0 bases respectively, with 10 bases between them. The CDR3 length is 13 residues. The germline CDR1 and CDR2 sequences are SNHLY and FYNNEI.

There are a few counts of this clone. V is TRBV2 and J is TRBJ2-1; a weak D match, TRBD2 (6 bases). V lost 4 bases and J lost 0, with 31 bases in between. Per germline, CDR1 SNHLY and CDR2 FYNNEI. There are 22 residues in the CDR3. CDR3 DNA sequence: TGTGCCAGCAGTGGGGGCAGGTGGCTAGCGCCTCACTATACCAACTCCTACAATGAGCAGTTCTTC. This codes for CASSGGRWLAPHYTNSYNEQFF.

The rearrangement joins TRBV2 to TRBJ1-4, with 8 positions matching TRBD1. Trimming removed 6 bases from V and 2 bases from J; junction bases left unmatched: 2. The CDR3 is 14 amino acids. The germline V gene has CDR1 SNHLY and CDR2 FYNNEI. CDR3 sequence (DNA): TGTGCCAGCAGGGGACAGGTGACTAATGAAAAACTGTTTTTT. Protein: CASRGQVTNEKLFF.

Only one count was recorded for this clone. This chain joins TRBV10-2 and TRBJ2-1, with D possibly matching TRBD2 (6 bases). CDR1 and CDR2 from the germline V gene are WSHSY and SAAADI. The V end was cut by 0 bases, the J end by 3 bases, with 18 bases between. The CDR3 runs to 18 residues. The CDR3 DNA reads TGCGCCAGCAGTGAGTCGACGGCGGGACCCTCCTTCTACAATGAGCAGTTCTTC. The encoded protein is CASSESTAGPSFYNEQFF.

This chain uses TRBV29-1 with TRBJ1-2; tentative D call: TRBD1 (5 bases). Trimming shortened V by 4 bases and J by 1 base, and 13 bases separated the two germline ends. This CDR3 has 14 residues. The germline gives CDR1 SQVTM, CDR2 ANQGSEA. CDR3 sequence: CSVVTGSFNYGYTF. The CDR3 DNA sequence: TGCAGCGTTGTAACAGGCAGCTTTAACTATGGCTACACCTTC. The complete variable domain, with remaining parts taken from reference TRBV29-1 and TRBJ1-2, reads SAVISQKPSRDICQRGTSLTIQCQVDSQVTMMFWYRQQPGQSLTLIATANQGSEATYESGFVIDKFPISRPNLTFSTLTVSNMSPEDSSIYLCSVVTGSFNYGYTFGSGTRLTVV.

The chain links TRBV11-3 to TRBJ2-1, with 7 positions matching TRBD2. Germline V gives CDR1 SGHNT, CDR2 YENEEA. The CDR3 length is 14 residues. J lost 8 bases, V lost 3 bases, and 7 bases had no gene match. The CDR3 sequence is CASSLGGSLDEQFF. DNA for the CDR3: TGTGCCAGCAGCTTGGGCGGGAGTCTGGATGAGCAGTTCTTC.

The chain couples TRBV4-3 to TRBJ1-6, with TRBD1 as a possible D gene (5 bases). The CDR3 covers 15 residues. Germline CDR1 is LGHNA and CDR2 is YSLEER. Deletions cut 4 bases from V and 10 bases from J, with 17 bases between. In nucleotides, the CDR3 is TGCGCCAGCAGCCCTGTGGGGGGTGGGAAGTCACCCCTCCACTTT. This encodes CASSPVGGGKSPLHF.

This chain links TRBV2 with TRBJ2-3; 7 bases are shared with TRBD2. Germline V CDR1 and CDR2: SNHLY, FYNNEI. This CDR3 is built from 17 residues. After removal of 4 bases from V and 2 bases from J, the junction contained 12 bases not matched to a gene. The CDR3 nucleotides read TGTGCCAGCAGTGGGCCATCGTGGGGGGGACTCACAGATACGCAGTATTTT. Its translation: CASSGPSWGGLTDTQYF. The full variable domain, rest sourced from reference TRBV2 and TRBJ2-3, is EPEVTQTPSHQVTQMGQEVILRCVPISNHLYFYWYRQILGQKVEFLVSFYNNEISEKSEIFDDQFSVERPDGSNFTLKIRSTKLEDSAMYFCASSGPSWGGLTDTQYFGPGTRLTVL.